The TCR beta chain under discussion was sequenced for a study of blood T cell repertoires in COVID-19. Source study methods: It was from reference gene primer amplification that nucleated cell counts were estimated. Repertoires were generated with immunoSEQ multiplex PCR, while TCRdb's copy carries only in-frame clones and drops some. The V and J calls and clone size are taken from that table; D and trimming were inferred from the DNA. The table records roughly 410,000 clones, over 75% of them present only once. The TCR comes from a woman aged 55 to 70 with COVID-19, enrolled during active disease. Sample: peripheral blood.

CDR3 region: CASSPFSYNEQFF. The CDR3, as DNA: TGTGCCAGCAGCCCTTTTTCCTACAATGAGCAGTTCTTC. This rearrangement joins TRBV2 to TRBJ2-1; D not certain. V was shortened by 6 bases and J by 1 base, with 7 bases between the two germline ends. This CDR3 comprises 13 residues. Per germline, CDR1 SNHLY and CDR2 FYNNEI.